This entry is about one T cell receptor (beta chain). What it binds is not known. This entry comes from a study of post-analysis software for immune sequencing data. Study-wide findings and caveats: Comparison of patients with controls showed a handful of TRBV segments more frequent in patients, TRBV5-6, TRBV5-1 and TRBV20-1 among them. Controls showed significantly higher normalized Chao1 diversity than did multiple sclerosis patients.

Libraries were made from TCR beta cDNA, and they carried unique molecular identifiers. T cells numbering roughly 0.95 to 10 million gave rise to about 490,000 cDNA molecules. TCRdb reprocessed the PCR reads with MiXCR, giving one entry per CDR3 protein. Here the sample spans hundreds of thousands of distinct CDR3 sequences, approximately 53% being singletons. The junction had 8 bases not matched to a gene; V was cut back by 5 bases and J by 0 bases. This CDR3 comprises 18 residues. Germline CDR1 is SEHNR and CDR2 is FQNEAQ (reference sequence). Sequencing was performed on blood. This chain uses TRBV7-9 with TRBJ2-1, with 12 bases matching TRBD2. This clonotype originated in a girl aged 5-17 years with multiple sclerosis. The CDR3 coding sequence is TGTGCCAGCAGCCCACCGACTAGCGGGGGCAGCTCCTACAATGAGCAGTTCTTC. It encodes CASSPPTSGGSSYNEQFF.